This T cell receptor beta chain derives from a study of T cell responses to AZD1222 COVID-19 vaccine. Method: immunoSEQ multiplex PCR; TCRdb's copy keeps in-frame clones and lacks some. The table lists about 140,000 clones, roughly 86% of them singletons. There are 11 residues in the CDR3. The V and J ends lost 4 bases and 9 bases respectively, with 7 bases between them. The chain couples TRBV12-3 or TRBV12-4 to TRBJ2-1, with D uncertain. This TCR came from an adult who received the AZD1222 COVID-19 vaccine. Source: peripheral blood, taken 28 days after the second AZD1222 dose. The CDR3 DNA reads as TGTGCCAGCAGTTCCACTATTGAGCAGTTCTTC. This translates into CASSSTIEQFF.